Detailed here is one T cell receptor (beta chain). As yet, its antigen is unknown. Germline V lookup: CDR1 MNHNS, CDR2 SASEGT. The CDR3 has 12 residues. The ends were cut back, 4 bases at V and 6 bases at J, with 6 bases in the middle. This entry belongs to a study of cytomegalovirus exposure and HLA in healthy donors. PCR amplification relied on 60 Vbeta primers (plus 13 Jbeta primers). The method was immunoSEQ multiplex PCR; TCRdb's version includes in-frame clones alone and lacks a portion of them. This table has some 180,000 clones, roughly 90% appearing once. Study-wide points: TCR beta sequences reportedly predicted the HLA-A and HLA-B alleles of most subjects accurately. Cytomegalovirus-associated status was assigned to about 160 TCR beta chains.

This chain links TRBV6-1 with TRBJ2-2, with a possible D match to TRBD2 (6 bases). The clonotype comes from a boy aged 2 to 10 in good health and CMV-seronegative. The sequenced sample was PBMCs. The CDR3 DNA reads as TGTGCCAGCAGTGGGAGGGCCGGGGAGCTGTTTTTT. This translates into CASSGRAGELFF.